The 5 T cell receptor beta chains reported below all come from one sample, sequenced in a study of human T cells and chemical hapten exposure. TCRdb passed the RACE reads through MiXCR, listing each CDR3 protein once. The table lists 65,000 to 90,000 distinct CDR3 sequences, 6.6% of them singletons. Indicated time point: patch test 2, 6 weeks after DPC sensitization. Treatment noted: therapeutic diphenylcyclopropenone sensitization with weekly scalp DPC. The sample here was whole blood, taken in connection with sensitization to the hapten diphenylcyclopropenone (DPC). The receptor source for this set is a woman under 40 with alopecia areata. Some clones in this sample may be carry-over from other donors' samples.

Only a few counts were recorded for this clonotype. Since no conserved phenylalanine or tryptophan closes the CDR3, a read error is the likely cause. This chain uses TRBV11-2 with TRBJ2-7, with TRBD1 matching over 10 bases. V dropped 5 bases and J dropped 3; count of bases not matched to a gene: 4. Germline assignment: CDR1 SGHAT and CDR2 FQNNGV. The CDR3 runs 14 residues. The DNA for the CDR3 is TGTGCCAGCAGCCCCAGGGACAGGGGCTACGAGCAGTACTCC. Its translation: CASSPRDRGYEQYS.

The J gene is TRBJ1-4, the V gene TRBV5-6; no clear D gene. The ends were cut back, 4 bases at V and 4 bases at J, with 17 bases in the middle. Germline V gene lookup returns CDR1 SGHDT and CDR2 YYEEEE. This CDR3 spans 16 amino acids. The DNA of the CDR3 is TGTGCCAGCAGCCCCTTCGGTACTTTGAGTAATGAAAAACTGTTTTTT. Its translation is CASSPFGTLSNEKLFF.

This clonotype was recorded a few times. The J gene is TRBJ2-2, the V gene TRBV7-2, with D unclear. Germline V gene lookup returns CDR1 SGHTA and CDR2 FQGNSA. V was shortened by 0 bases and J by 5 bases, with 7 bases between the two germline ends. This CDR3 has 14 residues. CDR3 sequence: CASSLAVSTGELFF. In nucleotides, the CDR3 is TGTGCCAGCAGCTTAGCTGTCTCTACCGGGGAGCTGTTTTTT.

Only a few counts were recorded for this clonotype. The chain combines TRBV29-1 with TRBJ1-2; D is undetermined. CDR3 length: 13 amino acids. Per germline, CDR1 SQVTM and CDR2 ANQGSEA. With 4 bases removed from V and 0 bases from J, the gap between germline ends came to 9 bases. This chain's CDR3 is CSVGTLTNYGYTF. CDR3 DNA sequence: TGCAGCGTTGGGACGTTAACTAACTATGGCTACACCTTC.

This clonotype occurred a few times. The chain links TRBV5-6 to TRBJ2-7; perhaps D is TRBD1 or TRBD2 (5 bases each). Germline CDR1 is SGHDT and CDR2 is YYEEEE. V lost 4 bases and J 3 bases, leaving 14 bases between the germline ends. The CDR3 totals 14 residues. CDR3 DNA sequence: TGTGCCAGCAGCCAGGGACGGGTACGCTACGAGCAGTACTTC. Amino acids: CASSQGRVRYEQYF.